These 31 T cell receptor beta chains were all obtained from the same sample, sequenced in a study of regulatory T cells in long-lasting Graves disease. Time point here: persistent/refractory GD, antithyroid drugs over 5 years with positive TRAb. There was RNA extracted from PBMCs, and the TCR library was made from it. CDR3 regions were amplified by Arm-PCR using iRepertoire HTBI primers to build TCR beta libraries. MiXCR, applied by TCRdb to the multiplex PCR reads, yields one record per CDR3 protein. The sample has almost 350,000 distinct CDR3 sequences; about 18% are singletons. The material was peripheral blood mononuclear cells (PBMCs), obtained when the disease was refractory, from a patient treated with antithyroid drugs. These receptors were taken from a female donor with Graves disease.

This clonotype appeared many times. Here the CDR3 reads CASSPTAVDRGGGETQYF. The CDR3, as DNA: TGTGCCAGCAGTCCTACCGCGGTCGACAGGGGCGGTGGCGAGACCCAGTACTTC. The rearrangement links TRBV7-3 to TRBJ2-5; TRBD1 matches 8 bases. V lost 6 bases, J lost 5 bases, and 20 bases stayed unmatched. The germline CDR1 and CDR2 sequences are SGHTA and FQGTGA. This CDR3 spans 18 amino acids.

The chain links TRBV7-9 to TRBJ2-7; D unclear. This CDR3 region has 14 residues. Per germline, CDR1 SEHNR and CDR2 FQNEAQ (reference sequence). V was trimmed by 5 bases and J by 2 bases, leaving 13 bases between them. Written as DNA, the CDR3 is TGTGCCAGCAGCCCCAAGGCAAGCCCCTACGAGCAGTACTTC. Residues: CASSPKASPYEQYF.

The table lists this clonotype with many counts. The V and J genes are TRBV7-6 and TRBJ2-5; no definite D call. The germline gives CDR1 SGHVS, CDR2 FNYEAQ. Trimming removed 0 bases from V and 5 bases from J, with 13 bases in between. The CDR3 is 15 residues long. The CDR3 sequence is CASSLALGVKETQYF. The CDR3, as DNA: TGTGCCAGCAGCTTAGCCTTAGGAGTCAAGGAGACCCAGTACTTC. Filled out from reference TRBV7-6 and TRBJ2-5, the complete variable domain reads GAGVSQSPRYKVTKRGQDVALRCDPISGHVSLYWYRQALGQGPEFLTYFNYEAQQDKSGLPNDRFSAERPEGSISTLTIQRTEQRDSAMYRCASSLALGVKETQYFGPGTRLLVL.

This chain uses TRBV16 with TRBJ2-1; 8 bases line up with TRBD2. There are 15 residues in the CDR3. V was clipped by 2 bases and J by 0 bases; unmatched bases: 0. Germline CDR1 and CDR2: KGHSY and FQNENV. CDR3 sequence reads: CASSQAGGSYNEQFF. In DNA form, the CDR3 reads TGTGCCAGCAGCCAAGCGGGAGGCTCCTACAATGAGCAGTTCTTC.

The chain uses TRBV12-3 or TRBV12-4 and TRBJ2-7; the match to TRBD1 covers 10 bases. Trimming at V came to 7 bases and at J to 7 bases, leaving 7 bases not matched to a gene. This CDR3 has 13 residues. The CDR3 DNA sequence: TGTGCCAGCACCCTCCCGGACAGGGGGGAGCAGTACTTC. This encodes CASTLPDRGEQYF.

The chain joins TRBV20-1 to TRBJ1-5, with 9 bases aligning to TRBD1. The V gene's germline CDR1 is DFQATT and CDR2 SNEGSKA (reference sequence). J was trimmed by 4 bases and V by 8 bases; bases with no gene match: 3. The CDR3 is made up of 12 amino acids. CDR3 in DNA: TGCAGTTCCGGGACAGGGAATCAGCCCCAGCATTTT. As protein: CSSGTGNQPQHF.

This clonotype was picked up many times. The junction departs from germline at one end; a sequencing error may be responsible. The chain carries TRBV5-1 and TRBJ2-2; 7 nucleotides align to TRBD1. The CDR3 contains 16 residues. Germline loops: CDR1 SGHRS, CDR2 YFSETQ. Here the CDR3 DNA reads TGTGCCAGCAGCTTGGGGACAGTCTCGAACACCGGGGAGCTGTTTTTT. The encoded protein is CASSLGTVSNTGELFF.

This clonotype was seen repeatedly, ten times or more. The V and J genes are TRBV27 and TRBJ2-3; no clear D. Germline V gives CDR1 MNHEY, CDR2 SMNVEV (reference sequence). The CDR3 is 13 amino acids. Trimming took off 2 bases at V and 6 bases at J, with 9 bases between the two ends. CDR3 residues: CASSLVLLDTQYF. CDR3 bases: TGTGCCAGCAGTTTAGTCCTACTTGATACGCAGTATTTT.

The chain couples TRBV7-9 to TRBJ1-2; the D is unclear. The V and J ends lost 5 bases and 8 bases respectively, with 15 bases between them. The CDR3 has 13 amino acids. Germline V gene sequence: CDR1 SEHNR, CDR2 FQNEAQ (reference sequence). CDR3 sequence reads: CASSLVGKEGYTF. The CDR3 nucleotides are TGTGCCAGCAGCCTCGTGGGGAAGGAAGGCTACACCTTC.

V is TRBV3-1 and J is TRBJ1-6; no definite D call. The length of the CDR3 is 14 residues. Germline-derived CDR1 and CDR2 are LGHDT and YNNKEL (reference sequence). The V and J ends lost 4 bases and 7 bases respectively, with 11 bases between them. The CDR3 DNA reads as TGTGCCAGCAGCCCCGCAGAGAACAATTCACCCCTCCACTTT. Protein: CASSPAENNSPLHF.

With respect to this clonotype: A much larger clone differs by one base, so this may be a read error. This chain connects TRBV7-8 to TRBJ2-5; no clear D gene. The CDR3 extends over 20 amino acids. The germline V gene encodes CDR1 SGHVS and CDR2 FQNEAQ. CDR3 DNA sequence: TGTGCCAGCAGCTTAACATCCGCTATACAGAACAGCCTTCATCAAGAGGCCCAGTACTTC. Translated: CASSLTSAIQNSLHQEAQYF.

A note on this clonotype: A much larger clonotype is one base distant, so this may be a read error. Because it lacks the conserved phenylalanine or tryptophan at the end, this CDR3 is likely a read error. This chain uses TRBV11-2 with TRBJ1-2; D unresolved. The germline V and J ends were trimmed by 4 bases and 5 bases, with 8 bases remaining between them. This CDR3 contains 12 residues. Germline loops: CDR1 SGHAT, CDR2 FQNNGV. CDR3 sequence reads: CASSSRGYGYTL. In DNA, the CDR3 is TGTGCCAGCAGCTCCCGTGGATATGGCTACACCCTC.

This clonotype was counted between two and nine times. The chain employs TRBV28 and TRBJ2-1; the match to TRBD2 covers 10 bases. The CDR3 is 18 amino acids. Germline V lookup: CDR1 MDHEN, CDR2 SYDVKM. Losses at the gene ends were 3 bases for V and 8 bases for J; bases not matched to a gene: 16. This CDR3 reads CASSFLSSGRGIQDEQFF. The DNA for the CDR3 is TGTGCCAGCAGTTTTTTGTCGAGCGGGAGGGGAATACAAGATGAGCAGTTCTTC.

This clonotype was detected many times. The J gene is TRBJ1-4, the V gene TRBV7-9, with 9 bases that match TRBD1. The CDR3 runs 14 residues. Germline V lookup: CDR1 SEHNR, CDR2 FQNEAQ (reference sequence). After removal of 5 bases from V and 8 bases from J, the junction contained 6 bases not matched to a gene. CDR3 protein: CASSRGTGREKLFF. CDR3 nucleotides: TGTGCCAGCAGCCGAGGGACAGGGAGAGAAAAACTGTTTTTT.

This clonotype has a count of ten or more. The V gene is TRBV2, the J gene TRBJ1-1; D uncertain. Germline CDR1 SNHLY, CDR2 FYNNEI. This CDR3 has 14 residues. The V end lost 6 bases, the J end lost 1 base, and 12 bases lay between the germline ends. CDR3 residues: CASSLEFGNTEAFF. CDR3 bases: TGTGCCAGCAGCCTAGAATTCGGGAACACTGAAGCTTTCTTT.

This clonotype was seen repeatedly, ten times or more. V is TRBV12-3 or TRBV12-4 and J is TRBJ1-5; 7 nucleotides align to TRBD1. V was pared by 2 bases and J by 3 bases, with 4 bases of the junction left unmatched. The CDR3 length is 15 residues. DNA for the CDR3: TGTGCCAGCAGTTTAAACGGACAGGCCAATCAGCCCCAGCATTTT. Translation gives CASSLNGQANQPQHF.

The gene calls are TRBV5-1 and TRBJ1-2; D unresolved. The V gene's germline CDR1 is SGHRS and CDR2 YFSETQ. The V end lost 2 bases, the J end lost 2 bases, and 7 bases lay between the germline ends. The CDR3 has 13 residues. DNA of the CDR3: TGCGCCAGCAGCTTTTACGACAACTATGGCTACACCTTC. Protein: CASSFYDNYGYTF.

This clonotype occurred many times. The V call is TRBV28, the J call TRBJ1-4, with D uncertain. The V gene's germline CDR1 is MDHEN and CDR2 SYDVKM. V dropped 7 bases and J dropped 7 bases, with 4 bases sitting between them. The CDR3 loop spans 10 amino acids. The CDR3 DNA follows: TGTGCCAGCACGGGTGAAAAACTGTTTTTT. This gives the protein CASTGEKLFF.

This clonotype appeared once. The rearrangement links TRBV7-2 to TRBJ2-7; D is uncertain. CDR1 is SGHTA and CDR2 is FQGNSA in the germline V gene. The CDR3 consists of 12 residues. V was shortened by 2 bases and J by 5 bases, with 7 bases between the two germline ends. CDR3 sequence: CASSLLSHEQYF. Written as DNA, the CDR3 is TGTGCCAGCAGCTTACTGTCCCACGAGCAGTACTTC.

The gene calls are TRBV3-1 and TRBJ2-7, with 10 bases fitting TRBD2. J was trimmed by 4 bases and V by 5 bases; bases with no gene match: 8. Germline values: CDR1 LGHDT, CDR2 YNNKEL (reference sequence). The CDR3 has 15 residues. This chain's CDR3 is CASSGRTSGQYEQYF. The CDR3 nucleotides are TGTGCCAGCAGCGGTAGGACTAGCGGACAGTACGAGCAGTACTTC.

The table lists this clonotype with many counts. The rearrangement uses TRBV28 and TRBJ2-2; D possibly corresponds to TRBD1 (6 bases). Looked up from germline, CDR1 is MDHEN and CDR2 is SYDVKM. Deletions cut 5 bases from V and 6 bases from J, with 10 bases between. This CDR3 contains 13 residues. The CDR3, as DNA: TGTGCCAGCAGTCGGGCAGGGGCCGGGGAGCTGTTTTTT. Translating gives CASSRAGAGELFF.

A few counts support this clonotype. The chain joins TRBV6-5 to TRBJ2-2, with a weak D call TRBD1 (6 bases). Between the trimmed V and J ends, which lost 4 bases and 2 bases, there was a span of 11 bases. The CDR3 spans 15 residues. Germline assignment: CDR1 MNHEY and CDR2 SVGAGI. CDR3 protein: CASSLQGYNTGELFF. CDR3 DNA: TGTGCCAGCAGTTTACAGGGCTATAACACCGGGGAGCTGTTTTTT.

In regard to this clonotype: A much larger clone lies one base from this, so it may be a read error. The rearrangement links TRBV2 to TRBJ2-7, with 10 bases fitting TRBD1. Germline CDR1 and CDR2: SNHLY and FYNNEI. The CDR3 has 15 amino acids. CDR3 residues: CASSPPGQGPYEQHF. In DNA form, the CDR3 reads TGTGCCAGCAGCCCCCCGGGACAGGGGCCCTACGAGCAGCACTTC. The variable domain in full, with the rest retrieved from reference TRBV2 and TRBJ2-7, is EPEVTQTPSHQVTQMGQEVILRCVPISNHLYFYWYRQILGQKVEFLVSFYNNEISEKSEIFDDQFSVERPDGSNFTLKIRSTKLEDSAMYFCASSPPGQGPYEQHFGPGTRLTVT.

The V and J genes are TRBV7-9 and TRBJ2-7; 8 positions match TRBD1. The junction had 5 bases not matched to a gene; V was cut back by 3 bases and J by 7 bases. The CDR3 spans 13 residues. CDR1 is SEHNR, CDR2 FQNEAQ, per germline (reference sequence). DNA for the CDR3: TGTGCCAGCAGCTTGACGGACAGGGCAGAGCAGTACTTC. This gives the protein CASSLTDRAEQYF.

This clonotype was counted many times. The chain is built from TRBV2 and TRBJ2-5; TRBD1 agrees at 8 bases. The V gene's germline CDR1 is SNHLY and CDR2 FYNNEI. The CDR3 totals 13 residues. V lost 8 bases, J lost 4 bases, and 6 bases stayed unmatched. CDR3 region: CASLWTGRETQYF. The CDR3, as DNA: TGTGCCAGCCTATGGACAGGGAGAGAGACCCAGTACTTC.

This clonotype was detected ten times or more. The V call is TRBV15, the J call TRBJ2-4; the match to TRBD1 covers 7 bases. With 1 base clipped from V and 6 bases from J, the junction kept 3 bases outside the gene matches. The CDR3 loop spans 14 amino acids. The germline CDR1 and CDR2 sequences are LNHNV and YYDKDF (reference sequence). CDR3 residues: CATSRGQGRNIQYF. In nucleotides, the CDR3 is TGTGCCACCAGCAGAGGACAGGGTAGAAACATTCAGTACTTC.

Only a few counts were recorded for this clonotype. The chain employs TRBV2 and TRBJ2-2; D may be TRBD1 or TRBD2 (5 bases each). The CDR3 totals 14 residues. V dropped 7 bases and J dropped 5 bases, with 14 bases sitting between them. Germline V gene lookup returns CDR1 SNHLY and CDR2 FYNNEI. The DNA of the CDR3 is TGTGCCAGCAAGGAGGACGAGGGGACCGGGGAGCTGTTTTTT. This encodes CASKEDEGTGELFF.

This clonotype has a count of ten or more. In DNA, the CDR3 is TGTGCCTGGGGACAGGGGGCTGACTATGGCTACACCTTC. Protein product: CAWGQGADYGYTF. The rearrangement links TRBV30 to TRBJ1-2, with 11 bases identical to TRBD1. V lost 5 bases and J lost 3; bases outside the gene matches: 2. The CDR3 consists of 13 residues. In germline, CDR1 is GTSNPN, CDR2 SVGIG (reference sequence).

This clonotype was recorded at least ten times. The J gene is TRBJ1-2, the V gene TRBV15; no reliable D call. The CDR3 consists of 17 residues. V was pared by 0 bases and J by 0 bases, with 14 bases between. Germline values: CDR1 LNHNV, CDR2 YYDKDF (reference sequence). CDR3 sequence reads: CATSRDRVEAANYGYTF. CDR3 nucleotide sequence: TGTGCCACCAGCAGAGATAGGGTAGAGGCGGCTAACTATGGCTACACCTTC.

This clonotype was detected many times. The genes are TRBV28 and TRBJ1-5, with 8 bases aligning to TRBD1. Unmatched junction bases numbered 10, after V lost 2 bases and J lost 4 bases. The CDR3 is 17 residues long. The V gene's germline CDR1 is MDHEN and CDR2 SYDVKM. The CDR3 bases are TGTGCCAGCAGTTTAACGGCAGGGGGCGCGGGGAATCAGCCCCAGCATTTT. Protein sequence: CASSLTAGGAGNQPQHF.

This clonotype was counted ten times or more. The chain couples TRBV28 to TRBJ1-5; no reliable D call. Germline loops: CDR1 MDHEN, CDR2 SYDVKM. V was shortened by 4 bases and J by 0 bases, with 10 bases between the two germline ends. The CDR3 is 15 amino acids. The CDR3 region has the DNA TGTGCCAGCAGTTCCCCTCCATATAGCAATCAGCCCCAGCATTTT. It codes for CASSSPPYSNQPQHF.